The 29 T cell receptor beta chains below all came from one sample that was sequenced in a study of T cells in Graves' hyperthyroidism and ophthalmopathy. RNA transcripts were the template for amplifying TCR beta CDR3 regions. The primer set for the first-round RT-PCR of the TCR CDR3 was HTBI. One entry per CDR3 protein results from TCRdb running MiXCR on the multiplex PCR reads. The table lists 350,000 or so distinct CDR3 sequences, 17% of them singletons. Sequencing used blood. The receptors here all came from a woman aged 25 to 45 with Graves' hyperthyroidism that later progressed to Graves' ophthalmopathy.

CDR3 amino acids: CASSLVERDGEKLFF. The CDR3 coding sequence is TGTGCCAGCAGCTTAGTGGAGCGGGACGGCGAAAAACTGTTTTTT. V usage is TRBV7-9 and J usage is TRBJ1-4, with a possible D match to TRBD1 (5 bases). With 1 base removed from V and 8 bases from J, the gap between germline ends came to 14 bases. The CDR3 is 15 residues long. Germline-derived CDR1 and CDR2 are SEHNR and FQNEAQ (reference sequence).

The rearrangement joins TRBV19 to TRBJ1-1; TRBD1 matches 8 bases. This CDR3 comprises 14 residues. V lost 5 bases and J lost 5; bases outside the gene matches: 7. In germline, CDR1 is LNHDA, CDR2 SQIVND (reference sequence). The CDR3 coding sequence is TGTGCCAGTAGTCAAGACAGGGGCAGTACTGAAGCTTTCTTT. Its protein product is CASSQDRGSTEAFF.

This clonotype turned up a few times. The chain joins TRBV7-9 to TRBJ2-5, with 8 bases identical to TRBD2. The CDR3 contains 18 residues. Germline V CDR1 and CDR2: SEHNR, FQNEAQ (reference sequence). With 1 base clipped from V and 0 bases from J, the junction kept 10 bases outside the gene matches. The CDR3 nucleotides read TGTGCCAGCAGCTTAGGAGGTAGCGGGGAGAAGTACCAAGAGACCCAGTACTTC. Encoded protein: CASSLGGSGEKYQETQYF.

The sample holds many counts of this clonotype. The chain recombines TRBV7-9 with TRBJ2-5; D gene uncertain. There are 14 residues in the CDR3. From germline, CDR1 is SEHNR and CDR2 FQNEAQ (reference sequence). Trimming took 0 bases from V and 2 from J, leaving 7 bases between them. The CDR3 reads CASSLATGQETQYF. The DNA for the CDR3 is TGTGCCAGCAGCTTAGCTACTGGTCAAGAGACCCAGTACTTC.

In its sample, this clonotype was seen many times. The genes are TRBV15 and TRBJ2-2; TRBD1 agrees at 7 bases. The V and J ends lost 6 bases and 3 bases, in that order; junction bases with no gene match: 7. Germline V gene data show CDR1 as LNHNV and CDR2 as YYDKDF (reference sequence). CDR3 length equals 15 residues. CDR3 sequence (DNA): TGTGCCACCAGGACAGGGAAGGGGTACACCGGGGAGCTGTTTTTT. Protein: CATRTGKGYTGELFF.

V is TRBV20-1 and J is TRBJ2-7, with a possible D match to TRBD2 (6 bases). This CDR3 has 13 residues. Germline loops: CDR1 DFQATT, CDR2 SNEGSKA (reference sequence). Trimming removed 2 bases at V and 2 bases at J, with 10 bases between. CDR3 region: CSARTGEPYEQYF. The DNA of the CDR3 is TGCAGTGCTAGAACGGGAGAACCCTACGAGCAGTACTTC.

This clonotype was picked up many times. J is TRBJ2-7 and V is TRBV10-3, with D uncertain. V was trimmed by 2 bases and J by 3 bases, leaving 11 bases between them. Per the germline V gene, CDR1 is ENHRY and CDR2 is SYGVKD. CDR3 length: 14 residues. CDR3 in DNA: TGTGCCATCAGTGAGCCCAACAGATACTACGAGCAGTACTTC. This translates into CAISEPNRYYEQYF.

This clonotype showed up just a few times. The CDR3 coding sequence is TGCAGTGCTATAATGACAGAGACTAATCAGCCCCAGCATTTT. Translating gives CSAIMTETNQPQHF. The chain recombines TRBV20-1 with TRBJ1-5; D may be TRBD1 (5 bases). Germline assignment: CDR1 DFQATT and CDR2 SNEGSKA (reference sequence). This CDR3 comprises 14 residues. V shed 4 bases and J shed 4 bases, with 14 bases lying between them.

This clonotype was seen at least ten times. DNA of the CDR3: TGTGCCAGCAGTTTCTTTGCGGGACGCACCGGGGAGCTGTTTTTT. Translating it yields CASSFFAGRTGELFF. The chain combines TRBV27 with TRBJ2-2, with D possibly being TRBD2 (6 bases). V was trimmed by 3 bases and J by 4 bases, leaving 12 bases between them. Per germline, CDR1 MNHEY and CDR2 SMNVEV (reference sequence). The CDR3 sequence is 15 residues long.

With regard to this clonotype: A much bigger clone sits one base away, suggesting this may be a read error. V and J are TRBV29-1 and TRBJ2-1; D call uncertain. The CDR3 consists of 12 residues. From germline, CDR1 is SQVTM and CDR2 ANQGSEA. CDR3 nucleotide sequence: TGCAGCGTTGGGTCTGAGTCGAATGAGCAGCTCTTC. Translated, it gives CSVGSESNEQLF.

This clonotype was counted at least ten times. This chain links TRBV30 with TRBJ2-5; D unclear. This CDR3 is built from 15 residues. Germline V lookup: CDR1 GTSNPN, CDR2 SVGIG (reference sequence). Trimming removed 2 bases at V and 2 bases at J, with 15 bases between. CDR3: CAWSIAVGRQETQYF. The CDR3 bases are TGTGCCTGGAGTATCGCGGTGGGTCGTCAAGAGACCCAGTACTTC.

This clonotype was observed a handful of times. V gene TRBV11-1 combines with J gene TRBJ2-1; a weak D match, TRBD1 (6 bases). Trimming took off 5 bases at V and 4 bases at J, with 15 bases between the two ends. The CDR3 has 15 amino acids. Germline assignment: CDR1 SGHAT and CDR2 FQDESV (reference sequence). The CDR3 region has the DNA TGTGCCAGCAGCCCCAGGGAAGGGACATACAATGAGCAGTTCTTC. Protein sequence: CASSPREGTYNEQFF.

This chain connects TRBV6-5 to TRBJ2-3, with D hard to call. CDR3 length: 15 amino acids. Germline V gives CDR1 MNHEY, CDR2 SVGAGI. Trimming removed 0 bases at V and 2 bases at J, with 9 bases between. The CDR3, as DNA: TGTGCCAGCAGTTACTCCAACGCTTTCACAGATACGCAGTATTTT. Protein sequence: CASSYSNAFTDTQYF.

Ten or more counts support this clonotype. Here the CDR3 DNA reads TGCAGTGCTAGAGATCCTGCGGGTGGAGCTGAAGCTTTCTTT. Its translation is CSARDPAGGAEAFF. The chain employs TRBV20-1 and TRBJ1-1, with D unresolved. V lost 0 bases and J 6 bases, leaving 14 bases between the germline ends. The germline CDR1 and CDR2 sequences are DFQATT and SNEGSKA (reference sequence). The CDR3 has 14 residues.

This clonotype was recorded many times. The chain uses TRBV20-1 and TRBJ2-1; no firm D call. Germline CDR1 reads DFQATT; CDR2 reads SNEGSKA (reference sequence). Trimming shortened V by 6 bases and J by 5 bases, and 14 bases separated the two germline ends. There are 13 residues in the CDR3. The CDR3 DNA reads TGCAGTGCCTCTCTAGACTTCAACAATGAGCAGTTCTTC. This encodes CSASLDFNNEQFF.

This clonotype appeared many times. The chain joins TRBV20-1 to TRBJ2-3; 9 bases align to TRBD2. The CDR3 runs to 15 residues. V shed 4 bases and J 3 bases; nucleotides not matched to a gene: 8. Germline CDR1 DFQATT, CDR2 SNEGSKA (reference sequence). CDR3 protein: CSANTLAGATDTQYF. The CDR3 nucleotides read TGCAGTGCTAATACCTTAGCGGGGGCTACAGATACGCAGTATTTT.

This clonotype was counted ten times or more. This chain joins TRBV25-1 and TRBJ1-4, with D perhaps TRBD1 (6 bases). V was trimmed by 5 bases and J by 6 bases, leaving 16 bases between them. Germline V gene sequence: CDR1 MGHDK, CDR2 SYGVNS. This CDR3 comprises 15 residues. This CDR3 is CASSPLRDNDEKLFF. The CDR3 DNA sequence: TGTGCCAGCAGTCCACTACGGGACAACGATGAAAAACTGTTTTTT. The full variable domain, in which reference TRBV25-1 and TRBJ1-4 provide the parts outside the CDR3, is EADIYQTPRYLVIGTGKKITLECSQTMGHDKMYWYQQDPGMELHLIHYSYGVNSTEKGDLSSESTVSRIRTEHFPLTLESARPSHTSQYLCASSPLRDNDEKLFFGSGTQLSVL.

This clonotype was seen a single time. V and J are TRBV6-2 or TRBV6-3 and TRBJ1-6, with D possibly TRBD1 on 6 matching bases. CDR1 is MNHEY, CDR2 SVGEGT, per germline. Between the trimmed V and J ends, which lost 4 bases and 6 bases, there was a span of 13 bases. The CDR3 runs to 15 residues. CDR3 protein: CASSFGGPSNSPLHF. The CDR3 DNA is TGTGCCAGCAGTTTCGGGGGGCCGTCTAATTCACCCCTCCACTTT.

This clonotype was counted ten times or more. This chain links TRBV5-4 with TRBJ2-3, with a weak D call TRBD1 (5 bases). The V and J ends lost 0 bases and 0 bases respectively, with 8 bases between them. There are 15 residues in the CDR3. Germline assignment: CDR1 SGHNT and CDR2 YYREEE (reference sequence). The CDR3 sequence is CASSLDSGSTDTQYF. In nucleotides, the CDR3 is TGTGCCAGCAGCTTGGATTCAGGGAGCACAGATACGCAGTATTTT.

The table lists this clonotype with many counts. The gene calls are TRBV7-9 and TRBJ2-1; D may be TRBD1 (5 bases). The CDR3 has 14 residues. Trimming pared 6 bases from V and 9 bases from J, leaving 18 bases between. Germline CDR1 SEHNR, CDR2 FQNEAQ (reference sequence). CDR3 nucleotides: TGTGCCAGCAGAGCCTCTCAGGGTAATAGTGAGCAGTTCTTC. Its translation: CASRASQGNSEQFF.

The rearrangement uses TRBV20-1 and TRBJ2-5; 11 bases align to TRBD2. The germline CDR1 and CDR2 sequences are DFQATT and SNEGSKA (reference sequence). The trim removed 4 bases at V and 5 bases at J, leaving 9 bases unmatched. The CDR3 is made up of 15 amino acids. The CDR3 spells CSATQTSGIGETQYF. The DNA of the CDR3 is TGCAGTGCTACACAGACTAGCGGGATTGGTGAGACCCAGTACTTC.

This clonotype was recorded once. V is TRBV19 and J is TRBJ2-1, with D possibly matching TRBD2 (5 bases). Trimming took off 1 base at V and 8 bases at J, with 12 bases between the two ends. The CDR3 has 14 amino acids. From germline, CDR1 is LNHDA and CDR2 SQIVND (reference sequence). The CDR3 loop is CASSIAGSGDEQFF. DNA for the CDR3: TGTGCCAGTAGTATAGCGGGGAGTGGGGATGAGCAGTTCTTC.

The CDR3 sequence: CASSRSLRGSEAFF. The CDR3 nucleotides read TGTGCCAGTAGTAGGTCTTTGAGGGGATCTGAAGCTTTCTTT. This rearrangement joins TRBV19 to TRBJ1-1; tentatively, D is TRBD1 (5 bases). Germline V gene sequence: CDR1 LNHDA, CDR2 SQIVND (reference sequence). V was pared by 4 bases and J by 6 bases, with 15 bases between. CDR3 length equals 14 residues.

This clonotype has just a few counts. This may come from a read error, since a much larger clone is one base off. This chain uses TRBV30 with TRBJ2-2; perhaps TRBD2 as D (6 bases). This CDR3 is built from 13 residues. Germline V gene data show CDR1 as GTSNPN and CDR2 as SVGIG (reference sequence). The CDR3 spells CAWSVGNTGGLFF. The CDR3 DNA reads TGTGCCTGGAGTGTAGGGAACACCGGGGGGCTGTTTTTT.

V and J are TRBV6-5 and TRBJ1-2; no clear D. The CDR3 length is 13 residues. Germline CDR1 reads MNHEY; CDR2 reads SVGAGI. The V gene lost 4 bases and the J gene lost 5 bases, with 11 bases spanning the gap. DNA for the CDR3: TGTGCCAGCAGTTCCTATTCGGGGTATGGCTACACCTTC. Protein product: CASSSYSGYGYTF.

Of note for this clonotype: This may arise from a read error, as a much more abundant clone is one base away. In DNA form, the CDR3 reads TGTGCCTGGAGTCGGGCAGCCACAGATACGCAGTATTTT. Protein product: CAWSRAATDTQYF. V gene TRBV30 combines with J gene TRBJ2-3; D is uncertain. V was clipped by 2 bases and J by 2 bases, with 8 bases between them. The CDR3 contains 13 residues. From germline, CDR1 is GTSNPN and CDR2 SVGIG (reference sequence).

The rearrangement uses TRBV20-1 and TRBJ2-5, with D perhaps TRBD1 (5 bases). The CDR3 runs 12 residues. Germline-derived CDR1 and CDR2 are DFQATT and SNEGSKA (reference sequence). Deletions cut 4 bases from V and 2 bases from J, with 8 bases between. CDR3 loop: CSATDIQETQYF. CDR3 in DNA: TGCAGTGCTACGGACATACAAGAGACCCAGTACTTC.

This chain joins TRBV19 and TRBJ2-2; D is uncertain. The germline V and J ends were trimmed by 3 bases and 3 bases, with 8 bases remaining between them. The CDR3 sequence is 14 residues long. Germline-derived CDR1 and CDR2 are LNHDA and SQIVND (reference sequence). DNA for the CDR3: TGTGCCAGTAGTATGGTTCTTGACACCGGGGAGCTGTTTTTT. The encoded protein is CASSMVLDTGELFF.

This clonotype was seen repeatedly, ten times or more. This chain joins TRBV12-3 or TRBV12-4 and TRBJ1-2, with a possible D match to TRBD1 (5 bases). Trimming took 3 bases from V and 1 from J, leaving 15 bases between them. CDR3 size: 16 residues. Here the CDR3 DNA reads TGTGCCAGCAGTTTTGTAGCAGGGATGGTTAACTATGGCTACACCTTC. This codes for CASSFVAGMVNYGYTF.